Listed below are T cell receptor beta chains from one sample, sequenced in a study of shared clonotypes between healthy human individuals. Method: immunoSEQ multiplex PCR; TCRdb's copy keeps in-frame clones and lacks some. The repertoire consists of some 2 million clones, with roughly 96% occurring once and the leading ten covering 0.1% to 0.15%. Sequenced input: naive CD4+ T cells sorted from blood. Receptors were obtained from a man aged 18-30 years in good health. Both conserved end residues are part of each CDR3. A D gene is named only where the DNA matches it firmly. Rows may omit the clone size; those that give it use once, few, many or a size class.

CDR3 length	J gene	clone size	V gene	D gene	CDR3 DNA	CDR3 protein
14	TRBJ2-3	.	TRBV18	.	TGTGCCAGCTCACCCCAGGAGGGGGGACTTACGCAGTATTTT	CASSPQEGGLTQYF
13	TRBJ2-5	.	TRBV5-4	TRBD1	TGTGCCAGCAGCTTCAACAGGGGGGAGACCCAGTACTTC	CASSFNRGETQYF
15	TRBJ2-7	.	TRBV5-1	TRBD1	TGCGCCAGCAGCTTGACCACAGGGGTTGGGTACGAGCAGTACTTC	CASSLTTGVGYEQYF
14	TRBJ1-6	.	TRBV5-1	.	TGCGCCAGCAGGACGGCTGCAGATAATTCACCCCTCCACTTT	CASRTAADNSPLHF
14	TRBJ1-4	.	TRBV5-4	.	TGTGCCAGCAGCCCGACCTCCACCCGTGAAAAACTGTTTTTT	CASSPTSTREKLFF
12	TRBJ1-2	.	TRBV6-5	.	TGTGCCAGCAGTCGGGACAAAGGTGGCTACACCTTC	CASSRDKGGYTF
14	TRBJ1-5	once	TRBV2	.	TGTGCCAGCAGTGTCCGTCAGGGGTATCAGCCCCAGCATTTT	CASSVRQGYQPQHF
15	TRBJ1-3	.	TRBV2	TRBD1	TGTGCCAGCAGCTCGGGACAGAACTCTGGAAACACCATATATTTT	CASSSGQNSGNTIYF
13	TRBJ2-5	.	TRBV7-2	.	TGTGCCAGCAGTAGTCTAGTTCAAGAGACCCAGTACTTC	CASSSLVQETQYF
16	TRBJ2-1	.	TRBV11-2	TRBD2	TGTGCCAGCAGCCCGCGGACTAGCGGGGGGCTCAATGAGCAGTTCTTC	CASSPRTSGGLNEQFF
13	TRBJ2-7	.	TRBV30	TRBD2	TGTGCCTCACTCCAGCGGGGGCCCTACGAGCAGTACTTC	CASLQRGPYEQYF
12	TRBJ1-5	.	TRBV7-9	.	TGTGCCAGCAGCCTCGATCGCCAGCCCCAGCATTTT	CASSLDRQPQHF
13	TRBJ1-1	.	TRBV27	.	TGTGCCAGCAGTTTATCCCGTAACACTGAAGCTTTCTTT	CASSLSRNTEAFF
16	TRBJ2-7	.	TRBV7-2	TRBD2	TGTGCCAGCAGCTTATTTATAGCGGGAGGGTCCTACGAGCAGTACTTC	CASSLFIAGGSYEQYF
15	TRBJ1-2	.	TRBV19	TRBD1	TGTGCCAGTAGTATAGTTGGACAGGTGAACTATGGCTACACCTTC	CASSIVGQVNYGYTF
15	TRBJ1-2	once	TRBV5-6	TRBD1	TGTGCCAGCAGCCTAAGGTGGACAGGCGACTATGGCTACACCTTC	CASSLRWTGDYGYTF
16	TRBJ2-3	.	TRBV7-2	.	TGTGCCAGCAGCCCCAATCAAGTCCCGACCTTCTCGCGTCAGTATTTT	CASSPNQVPTFSRQYF
15	TRBJ1-1	.	TRBV2	.	TGTGCCAGCAGTCCTCAGGAGGGAGGGGTAACTGAAGCTTTCTTT	CASSPQEGGVTEAFF
14	TRBJ1-6	.	TRBV11-3	TRBD1	TGTGCCAGCAGCTTAGGGGACAGGCCCGTCGTTCTCCACTTT	CASSLGDRPVVLHF
14	TRBJ1-5	.	TRBV28	.	TGTGCCAGCAGTGGACAGCCAAGCAATCAGCCCCAGCATTTT	CASSGQPSNQPQHF
15	TRBJ1-1	.	TRBV29-1	.	TGCAGCGTTTCAGATAGAGGACAGTGGATTAATGAAGCTTTCTTT	CSVSDRGQWINEAFF
16	TRBJ2-6	once	TRBV10-3	.	TGTGCCATCGGTACAGGGCGCTACTCTGGGGCCAACGTCCTGACTTTC	CAIGTGRYSGANVLTF
12	TRBJ2-7	.	TRBV28	.	TGTGCCAGCGGGCAGGGTCCCTACGAGCAGTACTTC	CASGQGPYEQYF
16	TRBJ2-3	few	TRBV5-8	.	TGTGCCAGCAGCTCACCCGGGACGACTAGCACAGATACGCAGTATTTT	CASSSPGTTSTDTQYF
14	TRBJ2-5	.	TRBV14	.	TGTGCCAGCAGCCAACACTTACAGGCCCAGACCCAGTACTTC	CASSQHLQAQTQYF
15	TRBJ1-2	.	TRBV6-6	TRBD1	TGTGCCAGCAGTGCAGGACAGGGGGGCCTATATGGCTACACCTTC	CASSAGQGGLYGYTF
18	TRBJ2-7	.	TRBV7-6	TRBD2	TGTGCCAGCAGCTTAGATGAACTAGCGGGGGGTAGCTCCTACGAGCAGTACTTC	CASSLDELAGGSSYEQYF
14	TRBJ2-1	.	TRBV4-3	.	TGCGCCAGCAGCCAAGAAGGGGCGGCCGGTGAGCAGTTCTTC	CASSQEGAAGEQFF
16	TRBJ2-1	.	TRBV9	TRBD1	TGTGCCAGCAGCGTATCAGGGACAGGAACCTACAATGAGCAGTTCTTC	CASSVSGTGTYNEQFF